The 31 T cell receptor beta chains listed next were all sequenced from one sample in a study of cytotoxic CD8 clonotypes in ibrutinib-treated CLL (dated by TCRdb to the early 2020s). What the time point label conveys for this sample: progressive disease on ibrutinib. The library was obtained by the immunoSEQ multiplex PCR assay. TCRdb carries this immuneACCESS record with in-frame sequences only. Its versions omit some clonotypes, under half of them owing to an unresolved V gene in the studies checked, with the rest unexplained. This sample gives over 250,000 clones in total; around 77% of them show up just once. The leading ten clones occupy around 6% of the sample. The specimen comprised PBMCs, sampled at disease progression, from a patient treated with ibrutinib. These receptors were taken from a human donor with chronic lymphocytic leukemia.

A note on this clone: Other DNA sequences in the same sample also yield this CDR3. The V and J genes are TRBV5-1 and TRBJ2-7; D is perhaps TRBD1 (6 bases). Trimming left V 0 bases short and J 2 bases short, with 12 bases between. This CDR3 contains 15 residues. CDR1 is SGHRS, CDR2 YFSETQ, per germline. This CDR3 is CASSLVAGETYEQYF. The CDR3 coding sequence is TGCGCCAGCAGCTTGGTTGCAGGGGAGACCTACGAGCAGTACTTC.

As regards this clone: One end of the junction fails to match germline, which may point to a read error. This rearrangement joins TRBV7-9 to TRBJ2-7; D is possibly TRBD2 (5 bases). Germline V gene data show CDR1 as SEHNR and CDR2 as FQNEAQ (reference sequence). This CDR3 region has 13 residues. The CDR3 protein is CASSLAGSFEQYF. In DNA form, the CDR3 reads TGTGCCAGCAGCTTGGCGGGTTCCTTCGAGCAGTACTTC.

The CDR3: CSVGTSGLGGETQYF. DNA of the CDR3: TGCAGCGTTGGGACTAGCGGACTCGGGGGGGAGACCCAGTACTTC. The gene calls are TRBV29-1 and TRBJ2-5; 10 positions match TRBD2. The CDR3 covers 15 residues. V lost 4 bases, J lost 5 bases, and 10 bases stayed unmatched. Per the germline V gene, CDR1 is SQVTM and CDR2 is ANQGSEA.

V usage is TRBV6-1 and J usage is TRBJ2-7, with D possibly matching TRBD1 (5 bases). CDR1 is MNHNS, CDR2 SASEGT, per germline. Between the trimmed V and J ends, which lost 0 bases and 2 bases, there was a span of 11 bases. The CDR3 totals 15 residues. The CDR3 sequence: CASSEAGDRAYEQYF. The CDR3 coding sequence is TGTGCCAGCAGTGAAGCGGGTGACAGAGCCTACGAGCAGTACTTC.

The V gene is TRBV5-1, the J gene TRBJ2-6, with D unresolved. The V gene lost 4 bases and the J gene lost 2 bases, with 7 bases spanning the gap. The CDR3 covers 14 residues. The germline gives CDR1 SGHRS, CDR2 YFSETQ. The CDR3 DNA reads TGCGCCAGCAGCGGTGTTCCTGGGGCCAACGTCCTGACTTTC. Translating it yields CASSGVPGANVLTF.

This clone was seen a few times. The chain links TRBV4-1 to TRBJ2-1; 9 nucleotides line up with TRBD1. CDR1 is MGHRA, CDR2 YSYEKL, per germline. Trimming cost V 4 bases and J 10 bases; bases outside gene matches: 14. The CDR3 covers 16 residues. CDR3 sequence (DNA): TGCGCCAGCAGCCGCCCATCCGGGACAGGGTTGATGGAGCAGTTCTTC. Residues: CASSRPSGTGLMEQFF.

The table lists this clone with a count of one. The chain joins TRBV15 to TRBJ1-1; D unresolved. V gave up 3 bases and J gave up 4 bases, with 15 bases separating them. This CDR3 has 15 amino acids. CDR1 is LNHNV, CDR2 YYDKDF, per germline (reference sequence). Here the CDR3 reads CATSRGRVASTEAFF. DNA for the CDR3: TGTGCCACCAGCAGGGGCCGGGTGGCGTCCACTGAAGCTTTCTTT.

The gene calls are TRBV29-1 and TRBJ2-1; no definite D call. Germline V gene data show CDR1 as SQVTM and CDR2 as ANQGSEA. There are 13 residues in the CDR3. The V end was cut by 4 bases, the J end by 6 bases, with 13 bases between. Written as DNA, the CDR3 is TGCAGCGTTGTCGGTCAAGGGCCCAATGAGCAGTTCTTC. As protein: CSVVGQGPNEQFF.

This clone occurred a few times. Different DNA sequences within this sample yield the same CDR3. V usage is TRBV7-6 and J usage is TRBJ2-5; D remains ambiguous. Trimming left V 1 base short and J 1 base short, with 1 base between. In germline, CDR1 is SGHVS, CDR2 FNYEAQ. This CDR3 is built from 12 residues. In DNA form, the CDR3 reads TGTGCCAGCAGCTTAGGCCAAGAGACCCAGTACTTC. This sequence encodes CASSLGQETQYF.

The rearrangement joins TRBV7-6 to TRBJ2-7; TRBD2 agrees at 8 bases. Losses at the gene ends were 4 bases for V and 6 bases for J; bases not matched to a gene: 14. CDR3 length: 16 residues. Germline V gene lookup returns CDR1 SGHVS and CDR2 FNYEAQ. This chain's CDR3 is CASSSHQPGLGSEQYF. The CDR3, as DNA: TGTGCCAGCAGCTCCCACCAACCGGGACTAGGCTCCGAGCAGTACTTC. Complete variable domain (other parts from reference TRBV7-6 and TRBJ2-7): GAGVSQSPRYKVTKRGQDVALRCDPISGHVSLYWYRQALGQGPEFLTYFNYEAQQDKSGLPNDRFSAERPEGSISTLTIQRTEQRDSAMYRCASSSHQPGLGSEQYFGPGTRLTVT.

The chain is built from TRBV2 and TRBJ1-4; possible D gene TRBD1, 5 bases. Germline V gives CDR1 SNHLY, CDR2 FYNNEI. The CDR3 sequence is 15 residues long. The V and J ends lost 4 bases and 7 bases respectively, with 16 bases between them. The chain's CDR3 is CASSVEGAAGEKLFF. CDR3 nucleotides: TGTGCCAGCAGTGTCGAAGGGGCGGCGGGTGAAAAACTGTTTTTT.

J is TRBJ1-1 and V is TRBV18; D is perhaps TRBD1 (5 bases). The CDR3 loop spans 13 amino acids. Trimming cost V 0 bases and J 7 bases, with 9 bases left between them. Germline loops: CDR1 KGHSH, CDR2 LQKENI. The CDR3 DNA is TGTGCCAGCTCACCACCGGGACGGAATGAAGCTTTCTTT. Protein: CASSPPGRNEAFF.

The chain joins TRBV6-5 to TRBJ2-1, with 8 positions matching TRBD1. V shed 4 bases and J 13 bases; nucleotides not matched to a gene: 9. CDR1 and CDR2 from the germline V gene are MNHEY and SVGAGI. The CDR3 is 13 amino acids. The CDR3 reads CASSFPQTGEQFF. The DNA of the CDR3 is TGTGCCAGCAGTTTCCCCCAGACAGGGGAACAGTTCTTC.

The chain couples TRBV6-1 to TRBJ1-5, with 9 bases lining up with TRBD1. The CDR3 extends over 12 amino acids. V dropped 4 bases and J dropped 13; count of bases not matched to a gene: 5. Germline values: CDR1 MNHNS, CDR2 SASEGT. The CDR3 DNA reads TGTGCCAGCAGTGTTCCCGGGACAGGGCAGCATTTT. Amino acids: CASSVPGTGQHF.

The genes are TRBV11-2 and TRBJ1-2; a possible D gene is TRBD1 (5 bases). This CDR3 is 13 amino acids long. Germline assignment: CDR1 SGHAT and CDR2 FQNNGV. V was pared by 4 bases and J by 3 bases, with 9 bases between. Here the CDR3 reads CASSWGDYYGYTF. The DNA for the CDR3 is TGTGCCAGCAGCTGGGGGGACTACTATGGCTACACCTTC.

The V gene is TRBV5-4, the J gene TRBJ2-2; TRBD1 matches at 10 bases. CDR1 is SGHNT and CDR2 is YYREEE in the germline V gene (reference sequence). The CDR3 totals 16 residues. V lost 4 bases and J lost 3; bases outside the gene matches: 6. The CDR3 DNA sequence: TGTGCCAGCAGCCCTGGACAGGGGGGATACACCGGGGAGCTGTTTTTT. Residues: CASSPGQGGYTGELFF.

The J gene is TRBJ2-1, the V gene TRBV5-1, with D hard to call. The V end was cut by 0 bases, the J end by 0 bases, with 10 bases between. The germline CDR1 and CDR2 sequences are SGHRS and YFSETQ. The CDR3 contains 16 residues. The CDR3 sequence is CASSLGVGSSYNEQFF. CDR3 DNA: TGCGCCAGCAGCTTGGGAGTTGGCAGCTCCTACAATGAGCAGTTCTTC.

J is TRBJ2-1 and V is TRBV21-1; the table's D call TRBD2 went unverified against the DNA. TRBV21-1 is recorded as a pseudogene. This CDR3 region has 19 residues. This chain's CDR3 is CASRKPLCGTSGRYNEQFF. CDR3 bases: TGTGCCAGCAGAAAACCCCTATGTGGGACTAGCGGGAGATACAATGAGCAGTTCTTC.

The rearrangement uses TRBV4-1 and TRBJ1-6; no firm D call. The CDR3 sequence is 15 residues long. Germline assignment: CDR1 MGHRA and CDR2 YSYEKL. V dropped 0 bases and J dropped 12 bases, with 15 bases sitting between them. CDR3 residues: CASSQEGLAKVPLHF. CDR3 sequence (DNA): TGCGCCAGCAGCCAAGAGGGCTTAGCTAAGGTACCCCTCCACTTT.

The V and J genes are TRBV5-4 and TRBJ1-2; D not certain. CDR3 length: 14 amino acids. Germline CDR1 is SGHNT and CDR2 is YYREEE (reference sequence). V was clipped by 0 bases and J by 3 bases, with 9 bases between them. The CDR3 loop reads CASSLDSDDYGYTF. CDR3 coding DNA: TGTGCCAGCAGCTTGGATTCTGACGACTATGGCTACACCTTC.

The sample holds a few counts of this clone. The chain couples TRBV10-3 to TRBJ2-1; D not resolved. CDR1 and CDR2 (germline): ENHRY, SYGVKD. The V and J ends lost 4 bases and 5 bases respectively, with 12 bases between them. This CDR3 is built from 14 residues. The CDR3 region is CAISGPDRDNEQFF. The CDR3 DNA reads TGTGCCATCAGTGGACCTGATCGGGACAATGAGCAGTTCTTC.

This clone showed up just a few times. The chain couples TRBV29-1 to TRBJ1-1, with unresolved D. The V and J ends lost 7 bases and 0 bases respectively, with 12 bases between them. Germline CDR1 and CDR2: SQVTM and ANQGSEA. CDR3 length equals 13 residues. CDR3 bases: TGCAGCGCAAGGACGGCAATGAACACTGAAGCTTTCTTT. Its translation: CSARTAMNTEAFF.

The V call is TRBV4-1, the J call TRBJ1-3, with D possibly being TRBD1 (5 bases). V lost 2 bases and J lost 2, with 10 bases in between. Germline V gene sequence: CDR1 MGHRA, CDR2 YSYEKL. The CDR3 loop spans 15 amino acids. The CDR3 sequence is CASSQSPRAGNTIYF. DNA for the CDR3: TGCGCCAGCAGCCAATCCCCCAGGGCTGGAAACACCATATATTTT.

This rearrangement joins TRBV5-1 to TRBJ2-3; 11 nucleotides agree with TRBD2. J lost 5 bases, V lost 4 bases, and 12 bases had no gene match. Germline assignment: CDR1 SGHRS and CDR2 YFSETQ. The CDR3 has 17 residues. The CDR3 here is CASSPRGSGGARDTQYF. CDR3 coding DNA: TGCGCCAGCAGCCCCCGAGGTAGCGGGGGGGCCAGAGATACGCAGTATTTT.

This clone was observed at least ten times. The CDR3 nucleotides read TGTGCCAGCAGCAGCTCTCGGACGACCTACGAGCAGTACTTC. Translation: CASSSSRTTYEQYF. The V and J genes are TRBV9 and TRBJ2-7; D gene ambiguous. The CDR3 is 14 amino acids. Germline assignment: CDR1 SGDLS and CDR2 YYNGEE. Trimming pared 4 bases from V and 2 bases from J, leaving 13 bases between.

The sample holds one count of this clone. The J gene is TRBJ2-1, the V gene TRBV9; the D is unclear. The CDR3 loop spans 16 amino acids. V lost 0 bases and J 9 bases, leaving 19 bases between the germline ends. Germline V gene lookup returns CDR1 SGDLS and CDR2 YYNGEE. CDR3 sequence reads: CASSVAAFSALGEQFF. In nucleotides, the CDR3 is TGTGCCAGCAGCGTAGCCGCTTTTTCCGCGCTGGGTGAGCAGTTCTTC.

This clone was detected a few times. The CDR3 sequence: CASSQPGLAPYEQYF. The DNA of the CDR3 is TGTGCCAGCTCACAACCGGGACTAGCGCCCTACGAGCAGTACTTC. The chain combines TRBV18 with TRBJ2-7; 10 positions match TRBD2. Trimming took 4 bases from V and 2 from J; bases not matched to a gene: 5. Germline loops: CDR1 KGHSH, CDR2 LQKENI. The CDR3 has 15 amino acids.

This chain links TRBV21-1 with TRBJ2-5; the table's D gene call, TRBD1, was not cross checked with the DNA. TRBV21-1 is marked as a pseudogene. This CDR3 region has 20 residues. The CDR3 protein is CASSKDNGTGGFRQRETQYF. The CDR3 coding sequence is TGTGCCAGCAGCAAAGATAACGGGACAGGGGGGTTTCGGCAAAGGGAGACCCAGTACTTC.

J is TRBJ1-2 and V is TRBV28; D is unclear. The germline V gene has CDR1 MDHEN and CDR2 SYDVKM. The length of the CDR3 is 14 residues. V was pared by 3 bases and J by 0 bases, with 8 bases between. Written as DNA, the CDR3 is TGTGCCAGCAGTTTTGCCAGGTCTAACTATGGCTACACCTTC. It translates to CASSFARSNYGYTF.

V is TRBV20-1 and J is TRBJ2-5, with no clear D. The germline V gene encodes CDR1 DFQATT and CDR2 SNEGSKA (reference sequence). The V gene lost 5 bases and the J gene lost 3 bases, with 7 bases spanning the gap. The CDR3 length is 11 residues. The CDR3 DNA is TGCAGTGCTGGAAGGGAAGAGACCCAGTACTTC. Amino acids: CSAGREETQYF.

This chain connects TRBV15 to TRBJ1-1; D not certain. The CDR3 length is 10 residues. Germline values: CDR1 LNHNV, CDR2 YYDKDF (reference sequence). Between the trimmed V and J ends, which lost 7 bases and 7 bases, there was a span of 7 bases. As DNA, the CDR3 is TGTGCCACCAAGGCCCATGAAGCTTTCTTT. This sequence encodes CATKAHEAFF. Variable domain in full (rest from reference TRBV15 and TRBJ1-1): DAMVIQNPRYQVTQFGKPVTLSCSQTLNHNVMYWYQQKSSQAPKLLFHYYDKDFNNEADTPDNFQSRRPNTSFCFLDIRSPGLGDTAMYLCATKAHEAFFGQGTRLTVV.